This T cell receptor (beta chain) was documented in a study of CD8 T cells in ankylosing spondylitis. V dropped 4 bases and J dropped 7; count of bases not matched to a gene: 12. CDR1 and CDR2 (germline): SGHAT, FQNNGV. The CDR3 runs to 17 residues. TCRdb re-analysed the 5' RACE reads in MiXCR, keeping a single row per CDR3 protein. The sample has 160,000 or so distinct CDR3 sequences, 8.5% to 10% seen once. Sequencing was done on a sample of blood, either unsorted or a sorted T cell fraction (not recorded which). V and J are TRBV11-2 and TRBJ2-1; 11 nucleotides match TRBD2. This TCR was sampled from a female donor with ankylosing spondylitis or in good health (not recorded which). Here the CDR3 DNA reads TGTGCCAGCAGCTCAGGGGGGGGGACTAGCGGAGGGAATGAGCAGTTCTTC. Translated: CASSSGGGTSGGNEQFF.